This T cell receptor beta chain was identified in a study of T-cell memory formation after mild COVID-19. Study in general: Across donors, TCR clusters were largely donor specific.

V shed 3 bases and J 5 bases; nucleotides not matched to a gene: 7. The CDR3 runs to 15 residues. Per germline, CDR1 KGHSH and CDR2 LQKENI. Study-level findings and limits: Clones which contracted sat mainly in CM and EM if CD4+, and in EMRA if CD8+. The study detected some responding clones in pre-infection memory, suggesting cross-reactive memory joined.

Sample barcodes and UMIs were carried by the TCR alpha and TCR beta cDNA libraries that 5'RACE generated with constant-segment primers. MiXCR, applied by TCRdb to the 5' RACE reads, yields one record per CDR3 protein. Seen here are some 190,000 distinct CDR3 sequences, 16% observed once, and the top ten hold roughly 1.9%. Turning to this clonotype: Its antigen remains unidentified.

The sequence was collected from an adult woman who had mild COVID-19 (a few samples of this study predate the infection). Cell type and time point are not known. The genes are TRBV18 and TRBJ2-5; 9 positions agree with TRBD2. Sequencing was done on a sample of PBMCs or a T cell subset sorted from them (not recorded which). CDR3 sequence reads: CASSPASGAYETQYF. The CDR3 coding sequence is TGTGCCAGCTCACCCGCTAGCGGGGCATACGAGACCCAGTACTTC.